A single sample gave rise to the 20 T cell receptor beta chains below, sequenced in a study of beta chain features in type 1 diabetes. No antigen is known for these receptors. Findings of the study overall: Across all four CD4+ subsets, people with type 1 diabetes showed modestly shorter TCRB CDR3s.

The whole isolated RNA underwent reverse transcription, so sequencing captured expressed TCRB transcripts. Using immunoSEQ multiplex PCR, the repertoire was profiled, and TCRdb retains in-frame clones only, with some absent. Of some 640,000 clones listed, over 12% are singletons. The specimen was naive CD4+ T cells from blood. The receptors were gathered from a man younger than 30 with type 1 diabetes.

This chain uses TRBV7-6 with TRBJ1-3, with D unresolved. Germline V CDR1 and CDR2: SGHVS, FNYEAQ. This CDR3 is 14 amino acids long. Trimming shortened V by 2 bases and J by 5 bases, and 10 bases separated the two germline ends. The CDR3 loop reads CASSLSGSRNTIYF. The CDR3 DNA follows: TGTGCCAGCAGCTTATCCGGGAGTCGAAACACCATATATTTT. Full variable domain (outside the CDR3, taken from reference TRBV7-6 and TRBJ1-3): GAGVSQSPRYKVTKRGQDVALRCDPISGHVSLYWYRQALGQGPEFLTYFNYEAQQDKSGLPNDRFSAERPEGSISTLTIQRTEQRDSAMYRCASSLSGSRNTIYFGEGSWLTVV.

The CDR3 region has the DNA TGTGCCAGCACCCCACGGGGTGGCACCGGGGAGCTGTTTTTT. This encodes CASTPRGGTGELFF. The chain combines TRBV25-1 with TRBJ2-2; tentative D call: TRBD2 (5 bases). CDR1 and CDR2 from the germline V gene are MGHDK and SYGVNS. The CDR3 runs 14 residues. V lost 7 bases and J lost 4, with 13 bases in between.

The CDR3 loop is CATSTGHNYEQYF. The CDR3 coding sequence is TGTGCCACCAGCACGGGACACAACTACGAGCAGTACTTC. The chain links TRBV15 to TRBJ2-7; a weak D match, TRBD1 (6 bases). The CDR3 has 13 residues. V lost 4 bases and J 3 bases, leaving 10 bases between the germline ends. Per germline, CDR1 LNHNV and CDR2 YYDKDF (reference sequence).

The chain combines TRBV15 with TRBJ2-5, with 15 bases aligning to TRBD2. CDR1 and CDR2 (germline): LNHNV, YYDKDF (reference sequence). CDR3 length: 16 amino acids. The V gene end was trimmed by 1 base and the J gene end by 5 bases; junction bases not matched to a gene: 2. The CDR3 coding sequence is TGTGCCACCAGCAGAGGCGGGACTAGCGGGGGGGAGACCCAGTACTTC. Its protein is CATSRGGTSGGETQYF.

The V and J genes are TRBV29-1 and TRBJ2-1; D unresolved. The CDR3 consists of 12 residues. Trimming left V 0 bases short and J 10 bases short, with 10 bases between. From germline, CDR1 is SQVTM and CDR2 ANQGSEA. The CDR3 loop is CSVEEPRWEQFF. CDR3 in DNA: TGCAGCGTTGAAGAGCCACGCTGGGAGCAGTTCTTC.

This clone came up a few times. The CDR3 spells CATSRIAGVADTQYF. CDR3 nucleotides: TGTGCCACCAGCAGGATAGCGGGAGTGGCAGATACGCAGTATTTT. The rearrangement uses TRBV15 and TRBJ2-3; 9 positions agree with TRBD2. This CDR3 spans 15 amino acids. Germline V gene sequence: CDR1 LNHNV, CDR2 YYDKDF (reference sequence). V dropped 3 bases and J dropped 4; count of bases not matched to a gene: 5.

This clone was found a few times. This chain links TRBV7-9 with TRBJ2-7; D not resolved. This CDR3 region has 12 residues. V was pared by 5 bases and J by 4 bases, with 9 bases between. Germline V lookup: CDR1 SEHNR, CDR2 FQNEAQ (reference sequence). The CDR3 DNA follows: TGTGCCAGCAGCAGAACAGAATACGAGCAGTACTTC. It specifies CASSRTEYEQYF.

The sample holds a few counts of this clone. V gene TRBV14 combines with J gene TRBJ1-1, with D perhaps matching TRBD1 (6 bases). The CDR3 runs to 18 residues. Trimming removed 4 bases from V and 0 bases from J, with 21 bases in between. CDR1 and CDR2 from the germline V gene are SGHDN and FVKESK. The CDR3 spells CASSPFTGTRNMNTEAFF. CDR3 bases: TGTGCCAGCAGCCCATTCACCGGGACAAGAAACATGAACACTGAAGCTTTCTTT.

The chain uses TRBV5-1 and TRBJ2-1; D call uncertain. V lost 0 bases to trimming and J lost 8 bases, with 15 bases between them. Germline CDR1 and CDR2: SGHRS and YFSETQ. The CDR3 is made up of 15 amino acids. CDR3 bases: TGCGCCAGCAGCTTGGCCCTAAGGAGTGTACATGAGCAGTTCTTC. It is translated as CASSLALRSVHEQFF.

This chain links TRBV4-3 with TRBJ2-1; TRBD1 agrees at 8 bases. Germline CDR1 reads LGHNA; CDR2 reads YSLEER. The CDR3 covers 18 residues. V dropped 2 bases and J dropped 3; count of bases not matched to a gene: 12. The CDR3 bases are TGCGCCAGCAGCCAACCCCGACAGGGGCGGCTATTCTACAATGAGCAGTTCTTC. Translating it yields CASSQPRQGRLFYNEQFF.

For this clone: At the DNA level, this CDR3 is encoded by other sequences in the same sample as well. The chain links TRBV9 to TRBJ2-7, with TRBD2 matching 9 bases. CDR3 length equals 14 residues. V lost 2 bases to trimming and J lost 1 base; unmatched junction nucleotides: 1. The germline gives CDR1 SGDLS, CDR2 YYNGEE. CDR3 DNA sequence: TGTGCCAGCAGCGTGACTAGCGGATCCTACGAGCAGTACTTC. Amino acid sequence: CASSVTSGSYEQYF.

The chain carries TRBV20-1 and TRBJ1-1; D is undetermined. CDR1 is DFQATT and CDR2 is SNEGSKA in the germline V gene (reference sequence). V was clipped by 5 bases and J by 8 bases, with 9 bases between them. The CDR3 runs 10 residues. CDR3 in DNA: TGCAGTGCTCAGCGGGAGGAAGCTTTCTTT. Translating gives CSAQREEAFF.

This clone was observed a handful of times. This same CDR3 is encoded by further DNA sequences in the sample. The chain is built from TRBV30 and TRBJ2-7; 9 bases fit TRBD1. From germline, CDR1 is GTSNPN and CDR2 SVGIG (reference sequence). The CDR3 has 15 residues. V was pared by 1 base and J by 1 base, with 5 bases of the junction left unmatched. This CDR3 is CAWSAPGQGSYEQYF. The DNA of the CDR3 is TGTGCCTGGAGTGCCCCCGGACAGGGGTCCTACGAGCAGTACTTC. Full variable domain (remainder filled in from reference TRBV30 and TRBJ2-7): SQTIHQWPATLVQPVGSPLSLECTVEGTSNPNLYWYRQAAGRGLQLLFYSVGIGQISSEVPQNLSASRPQDRQFILSSKKLLLSDSGFYLCAWSAPGQGSYEQYFGPGTRLTVT.

The rearrangement links TRBV21-1 to TRBJ1-5. TRBV21-1 is shown as a pseudogene. The CDR3 loop spans 16 amino acids. DNA of the CDR3: TGTGCCAGCAGCAGAGAATGCGCGGGCCACAATCAGCCCCAGCATTTT. Translation gives CASSRECAGHNQPQHF.

The genes are TRBV6-5 and TRBJ2-7; D ambiguous. Germline loops: CDR1 MNHEY, CDR2 SVGAGI. Trimming shortened V by 5 bases and J by 3 bases, and 5 bases separated the two germline ends. The CDR3 runs 11 residues. The CDR3 here is CASSGNYEQYF. CDR3 sequence (DNA): TGTGCCAGCAGTGGGAACTACGAGCAGTACTTC.

The chain joins TRBV30 to TRBJ1-1; no clear D. Trimming took off 4 bases at V and 0 bases at J, with 9 bases between the two ends. The CDR3 sequence is 13 residues long. Germline CDR1 is GTSNPN and CDR2 is SVGIG (reference sequence). CDR3 sequence (DNA): TGTGCCTGGAACAGCCGGATGAACACTGAAGCTTTCTTT. Protein sequence: CAWNSRMNTEAFF.

The chain joins TRBV2 to TRBJ2-1; tentatively, D is TRBD2 (6 bases). Germline assignment: CDR1 SNHLY and CDR2 FYNNEI. This CDR3 is 15 amino acids long. Trimming took off 3 bases at V and 1 base at J, with 10 bases between the two ends. The CDR3, as DNA: TGTGCCAGCAGTGAGGCTAGCGATTCCTACAATGAGCAGTTCTTC. It is translated as CASSEASDSYNEQFF.

The chain couples TRBV10-3 to TRBJ2-2; D may correspond to TRBD1 or TRBD2 (5 bases each). Per germline, CDR1 ENHRY and CDR2 SYGVKD. V gave up 10 bases and J gave up 0 bases, with 9 bases separating them. This CDR3 is 13 amino acids long. The CDR3: CATGPPNTGELFF. The CDR3 coding sequence is TGTGCCACGGGACCGCCGAACACCGGGGAGCTGTTTTTT.

CDR3 loop: CASSYAGVTFF. CDR3 DNA: TGTGCCAGCAGTTATGCGGGGGTAACTTTCTTT. The rearrangement uses TRBV6-5 and TRBJ1-1, with D maybe TRBD1 (5 bases). Germline values: CDR1 MNHEY, CDR2 SVGAGI. The germline V and J ends were trimmed by 3 bases and 12 bases, with 11 bases remaining between them. The CDR3 extends over 11 amino acids.

The chain couples TRBV29-1 to TRBJ2-3; 8 nucleotides agree with TRBD2. V shed 2 bases, J shed 1 base, and the junction held 2 bases outside the gene matches. Germline values: CDR1 SQVTM, CDR2 ANQGSEA. This CDR3 contains 14 residues. CDR3 sequence: CSVERGGGTDTQYF. In DNA, the CDR3 is TGCAGCGTTGAACGGGGGGGAGGCACAGATACGCAGTATTTT.